This T cell receptor beta chain is drawn from a study of cytomegalovirus exposure and HLA in healthy donors. General study points: Looking again later, the authors saw that most CMV-associated TCR beta chains seemed HLA-restricted. Productive status was seen about 87% or about 30% of the time for most TCR beta V segments in an earlier analysis.

The study ran its PCR with 60 Vbeta and 13 Jbeta primers. Profiling relied on immunoSEQ multiplex PCR, and the TCRdb table lists in-frame clones only, not all of them. This sample has about 72,000 clones, with 75% to 85% found just once. Note on this clone: Its matching antigen is unknown.

The germline gives CDR1 KGHSH, CDR2 LQKENI. This CDR3 has 17 amino acids. The V and J ends lost 1 base and 8 bases respectively, with 21 bases between them. Input material: PBMCs. The V gene is TRBV18, the J gene TRBJ2-1, with D possibly being TRBD2 (6 bases). The TCR sequence derives from a man in his forties in good health and CMV-seronegative. CDR3 DNA sequence: TGTGCCAGCTCACCACGAGTTCAGGCGGGGCCCGGGGATGAGCAGTTCTTC. It is translated as CASSPRVQAGPGDEQFF.